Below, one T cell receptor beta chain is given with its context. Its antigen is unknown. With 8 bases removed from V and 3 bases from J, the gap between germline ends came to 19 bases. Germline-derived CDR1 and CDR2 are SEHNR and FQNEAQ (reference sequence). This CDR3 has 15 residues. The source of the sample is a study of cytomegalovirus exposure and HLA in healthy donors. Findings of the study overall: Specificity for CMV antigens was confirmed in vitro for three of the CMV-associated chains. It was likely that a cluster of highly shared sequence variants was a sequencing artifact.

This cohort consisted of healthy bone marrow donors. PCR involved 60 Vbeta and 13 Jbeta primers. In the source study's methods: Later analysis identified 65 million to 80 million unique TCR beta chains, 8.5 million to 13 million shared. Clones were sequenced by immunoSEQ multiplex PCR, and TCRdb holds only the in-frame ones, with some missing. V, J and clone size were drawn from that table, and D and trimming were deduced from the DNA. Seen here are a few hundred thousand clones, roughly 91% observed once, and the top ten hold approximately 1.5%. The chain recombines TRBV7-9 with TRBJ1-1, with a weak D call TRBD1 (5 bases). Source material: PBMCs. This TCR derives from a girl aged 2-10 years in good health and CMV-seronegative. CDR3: CASGPMGGVDTEAFF. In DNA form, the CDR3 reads TGTGCCAGCGGACCCATGGGGGGGGTTGACACTGAAGCTTTCTTT.